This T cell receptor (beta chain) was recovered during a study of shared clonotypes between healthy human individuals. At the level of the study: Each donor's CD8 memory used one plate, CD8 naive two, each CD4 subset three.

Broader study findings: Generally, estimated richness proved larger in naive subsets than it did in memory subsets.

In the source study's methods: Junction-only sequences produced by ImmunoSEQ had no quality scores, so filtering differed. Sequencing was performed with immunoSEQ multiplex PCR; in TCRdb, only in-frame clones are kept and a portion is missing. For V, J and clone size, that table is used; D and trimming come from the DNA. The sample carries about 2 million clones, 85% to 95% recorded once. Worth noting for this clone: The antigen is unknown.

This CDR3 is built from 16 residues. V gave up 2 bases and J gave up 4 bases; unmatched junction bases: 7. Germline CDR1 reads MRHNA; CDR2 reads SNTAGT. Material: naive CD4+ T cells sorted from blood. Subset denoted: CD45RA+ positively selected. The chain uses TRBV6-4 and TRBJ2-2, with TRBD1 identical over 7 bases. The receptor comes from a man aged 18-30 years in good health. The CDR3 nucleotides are TGTGCCAGCAGTGACGCCAACAGGGGATTCACCGGGGAGCTGTTTTTT. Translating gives CASSDANRGFTGELFF.